The next 28 T cell receptor beta chains were all read from a single sample in a study of T-cell reconstitution after alpha-beta-depleted transplantation in children. TCRbeta library construction was performed incorporating unique molecular identifiers. Each CDR3 protein is one row after TCRdb ran MiXCR on the PCR reads. The repertoire consists of over 400,000 distinct CDR3 sequences, with around 13% occurring once and the leading ten covering 4.5% to 6%. The sequences come from PBMCs from the stem cell graft donor, collected from the stem cell graft. Receptor source: a human donor who donated a stem cell graft to a child with combined immunodeficiency.

This clonotype was seen at least ten times. The chain combines TRBV27 with TRBJ1-1; TRBD1 might be the D (5 bases). The CDR3 sequence is 13 residues long. The germline CDR1 and CDR2 sequences are MNHEY and SMNVEV (reference sequence). V dropped 6 bases and J dropped 0 bases, with 8 bases sitting between them. This chain's CDR3 is CASSGTVNTEAFF. The CDR3, as DNA: TGTGCCAGCAGCGGGACGGTGAACACTGAAGCTTTCTTT.

This clonotype was seen more than once but under ten times. The rearrangement uses TRBV6-5 and TRBJ1-6; possible D gene TRBD1, 5 bases. CDR3 length: 16 amino acids. Germline loops: CDR1 MNHEY, CDR2 SVGAGI. V gave up 2 bases and J gave up 5 bases, with 13 bases separating them. The CDR3 sequence: CASSYNPARDNSPLHF. The CDR3 nucleotides are TGTGCCAGCAGTTACAACCCTGCCAGGGATAATTCACCCCTCCACTTT.

This clonotype has only a few counts. The chain joins TRBV5-5 to TRBJ2-2; D is tentatively TRBD1 or TRBD2 (6 bases each). The CDR3 is 16 amino acids. V lost 4 bases, J lost 5 bases, and 18 bases lay in between. Germline V lookup: CDR1 SGHKS, CDR2 YYEKEE (reference sequence). The CDR3 loop reads CASSARDNQGTGELFF. The CDR3 nucleotides read TGTGCCAGCAGCGCGCGGGACAACCAGGGGACCGGGGAGCTGTTTTTT.

This clonotype was counted at least ten times. The V gene is TRBV4-2, the J gene TRBJ2-1; 9 nucleotides align to TRBD2. In germline, CDR1 is LGHNA, CDR2 YNFKEQ. V was clipped by 0 bases and J by 5 bases; unmatched bases: 17. CDR3 length: 20 amino acids. DNA for the CDR3: TGTGCCAGCAGCCAAGATTCAGACGGACTAGCGTTGGTTCAGGACAATGAGCAGTTCTTC. Encoded protein: CASSQDSDGLALVQDNEQFF.

At least ten counts were recorded for this clonotype. The genes are TRBV29-1 and TRBJ1-4; 7 bases match TRBD1. V lost 4 bases, J lost 4 bases, and 3 bases stayed unmatched. Germline V gene data show CDR1 as SQVTM and CDR2 as ANQGSEA. This CDR3 spans 13 amino acids. CDR3 sequence reads: CSVVGQDNEKLFF. CDR3 coding DNA: TGCAGCGTTGTCGGACAGGATAATGAAAAACTGTTTTTT. The full variable domain, rest sourced from reference TRBV29-1 and TRBJ1-4, is SAVISQKPSRDICQRGTSLTIQCQVDSQVTMMFWYRQQPGQSLTLIATANQGSEATYESGFVIDKFPISRPNLTFSTLTVSNMSPEDSSIYLCSVVGQDNEKLFFGSGTQLSVL.

This chain uses TRBV4-3 with TRBJ2-7; D is possibly TRBD1 (5 bases). CDR1 and CDR2 from the germline V gene are LGHNA and YSLEER. Trimming shortened V by 1 base and J by 4 bases, and 14 bases separated the two germline ends. There are 15 residues in the CDR3. CDR3 sequence reads: CASSQGGTVGYEQYF. In DNA, the CDR3 is TGCGCCAGCAGCCAAGGGGGCACGGTGGGGTACGAGCAGTACTTC.

V usage is TRBV19 and J usage is TRBJ1-6, with 11 bases fitting TRBD1. Germline V gene lookup returns CDR1 LNHDA and CDR2 SQIVND (reference sequence). The trim removed 9 bases at V and 8 bases at J, leaving 6 bases unmatched. The CDR3 spans 14 residues. For the CDR3, the DNA is TGTGCCAGCCGATGGACAGGGGGCTATTCACCCCTCCACTTT. Translated: CASRWTGGYSPLHF.

This clonotype occurred many times. The gene calls are TRBV27 and TRBJ2-7, with D maybe TRBD2 (7 bases). Germline V CDR1 and CDR2: MNHEY, SMNVEV (reference sequence). V was trimmed by 3 bases and J by 5 bases, leaving 11 bases between them. The CDR3 spans 13 residues. The CDR3 nucleotides are TGTGCCAGCAGTTTGAGGGGGGGCCACGAGCAGTACTTC. This translates into CASSLRGGHEQYF.

In its sample, this clonotype was seen a few times. The chain links TRBV7-9 to TRBJ1-1; no reliable D call. Trimming removed 1 base at V and 0 bases at J, with 9 bases between. Germline V CDR1 and CDR2: SEHNR, FQNEAQ (reference sequence). The CDR3 covers 15 residues. The CDR3 is CASSLGVGMNTEAFF. CDR3 sequence (DNA): TGTGCCAGCAGCTTAGGTGTGGGGATGAACACTGAAGCTTTCTTT.

This clonotype was observed a few times. The genes are TRBV4-2 and TRBJ1-1, with D tentatively TRBD1 (5 bases). CDR1 and CDR2 (germline): LGHNA, YNFKEQ. V lost 5 bases and J 6 bases, leaving 19 bases between the germline ends. CDR3 length: 15 amino acids. CDR3 region: CASSDWLGPRSEAFF. The CDR3 coding sequence is TGTGCCAGCAGCGACTGGCTGGGGCCTCGCTCTGAAGCTTTCTTT.

There are a few counts of this clonotype. The chain recombines TRBV7-9 with TRBJ2-2; perhaps TRBD2 as D (5 bases). The germline V gene encodes CDR1 SEHNR and CDR2 FQNEAQ (reference sequence). This CDR3 contains 12 residues. Trimming left V 6 bases short and J 6 bases short, with 8 bases between. The CDR3 nucleotides are TGTGCCAGCAGGTTCGGGGCCGGGGAGCTGTTTTTT. Residues: CASRFGAGELFF.

There are many counts of this clonotype. The gene calls are TRBV5-1 and TRBJ2-1; the D is unclear. Trimming left V 6 bases short and J 7 bases short, with 17 bases between. The CDR3 spans 14 residues. The V gene's germline CDR1 is SGHRS and CDR2 YFSETQ. CDR3 loop: CASKFSDHGNEQFF. CDR3 DNA sequence: TGCGCCAGCAAATTCAGCGATCACGGGAATGAGCAGTTCTTC.

This chain uses TRBV28 with TRBJ1-2; D is possibly TRBD1 (6 bases). V lost 8 bases and J lost 4, with 20 bases in between. The CDR3 consists of 15 residues. The germline CDR1 and CDR2 sequences are MDHEN and SYDVKM. The CDR3 sequence is CASGARGPLAYGYTF. The CDR3 DNA sequence: TGTGCCAGCGGCGCCAGGGGTCCCCTGGCCTATGGCTACACCTTC.

In this sample, this clonotype turned up a few times. The chain has TRBV3-1 and TRBJ1-4; 7 bases are a match to TRBD1. The CDR3 covers 16 residues. Germline loops: CDR1 LGHDT, CDR2 YNNKEL (reference sequence). Trimming at V came to 5 bases and at J to 6 bases, leaving 12 bases not matched to a gene. The CDR3 loop reads CASSFRTGQGYEKLFF. CDR3 coding DNA: TGTGCCAGCAGCTTTCGGACAGGCCAGGGATATGAAAAACTGTTTTTT.

The genes are TRBV9 and TRBJ2-1; TRBD2 agrees at 13 bases. Germline CDR1 is SGDLS and CDR2 is YYNGEE. Trimming removed 4 bases from V and 4 bases from J; junction bases left unmatched: 11. CDR3 size: 18 residues. The CDR3 spells CASSFPVGTSGAYNEQFF. The DNA of the CDR3 is TGTGCCAGCAGCTTCCCGGTGGGGACTAGCGGGGCTTACAATGAGCAGTTCTTC. The entire variable domain, with the rest obtained from reference TRBV9 and TRBJ2-1, is as follows: DSGVTQTPKHLITATGQRVTLRCSPRSGDLSVYWYQQSLDQGLQFLIQYYNGEERAKGNILERFSAQQFPDLHSELNLSSLELGDSALYFCASSFPVGTSGAYNEQFFGPGTRLTVL.

The rearrangement uses TRBV3-1 and TRBJ2-3; 10 positions match TRBD2. This CDR3 has 19 residues. Germline CDR1 and CDR2: LGHDT and YNNKEL (reference sequence). J gave up 2 bases and V 5 bases, and 16 bases lay outside the gene matches. CDR3 residues: CASSWTSGDLPTNTDTQYF. Written as DNA, the CDR3 is TGTGCCAGCAGCTGGACTAGCGGAGATCTACCTACCAACACAGATACGCAGTATTTT.

This clonotype came up once. CDR3 loop: CASSQSDGVDYLAKNIQYF. The CDR3 nucleotides read TGCGCCAGCAGTCAATCGGACGGAGTAGATTACCTAGCCAAAAACATTCAGTACTTC. This chain joins TRBV23-1 and TRBJ2-4; unclear D gene. TRBV23-1 counts as an open reading frame of uncertain function. The CDR3 totals 19 residues. The ends were cut back, 0 bases at V and 0 bases at J, with 18 bases in the middle.

This clonotype showed up just a few times. The CDR3 region has the DNA TGTGCCAGCAGTGACCCGGGACAGTCGAACACTGAAGCTTTCTTT. Its protein is CASSDPGQSNTEAFF. The chain joins TRBV6-2 or TRBV6-3 to TRBJ1-1, with 7 positions matching TRBD1. After removal of 5 bases from V and 1 base from J, the junction contained 7 bases not matched to a gene. CDR3 size: 15 residues. Per germline, CDR1 MNHEY and CDR2 SVGEGT.

This clonotype has at least ten counts. V and J are TRBV5-1 and TRBJ2-5, with 8 bases that match TRBD1. The J segment lost 5 bases and the V segment lost 5 bases, leaving 5 bases of the junction unmatched. CDR1 and CDR2 from the germline V gene are SGHRS and YFSETQ. The CDR3 consists of 13 residues. The CDR3 bases are TGCGCCAGCAGACGGACAGGGCAGGAGACCCAGTACTTC. It translates to CASRRTGQETQYF.

This clonotype was seen repeatedly, ten times or more. The chain is built from TRBV6-1 and TRBJ2-1, with D tentatively TRBD2 (6 bases). CDR3 length: 13 amino acids. Germline CDR1 and CDR2: MNHNS and SASEGT. Trimming stripped 5 bases from V and 5 bases from J, with 10 bases between. The CDR3 DNA reads as TGTGCCAGCAGTCCGACGGGAGACAATGAGCAGTTCTTC. Its protein is CASSPTGDNEQFF.

This clonotype has only a few counts. This rearrangement joins TRBV5-4 to TRBJ2-3; unclear D gene. The CDR3 has 14 amino acids. Germline loops: CDR1 SGHNT, CDR2 YYREEE (reference sequence). Trimming shortened V by 0 bases and J by 4 bases, and 9 bases separated the two germline ends. CDR3 coding DNA: TGTGCCAGCAGCTTGGCCTCTGGGGCAGATACGCAGTATTTT. Protein product: CASSLASGADTQYF. The full variable domain, its missing parts supplied by reference TRBV5-4 and TRBJ2-3, is ETGVTQSPTHLIKTRGQQVTLRCSSQSGHNTVSWYQQALGQGPQFIFQYYREEENGRGNFPPRFSGLQFPNYSSELNVNALELDDSALYLCASSLASGADTQYFGPGTRLTVL.

This clonotype was recorded a few times. The chain carries TRBV12-3 or TRBV12-4 and TRBJ2-5; perhaps TRBD2 as D (5 bases). The CDR3 spans 13 residues. With 3 bases removed from V and 6 bases from J, the gap between germline ends came to 11 bases. The CDR3 loop is CASSFDPGKTQYF. The CDR3 DNA follows: TGTGCCAGCAGTTTCGATCCCGGGAAGACCCAGTACTTC.

The gene calls are TRBV4-3 and TRBJ2-7; 11 positions match TRBD2. The CDR3 sequence is 15 residues long. Losses at the gene ends were 5 bases for V and 6 bases for J; bases not matched to a gene: 9. Germline-derived CDR1 and CDR2 are LGHNA and YSLEER. The CDR3 nucleotides are TGCGCCAGCAGCGACACTAGCGGGGGTGAAGGCGAGCAGTACTTC. Residues: CASSDTSGGEGEQYF.

The gene calls are TRBV11-2 and TRBJ2-2, with TRBD2 as a possible D gene (5 bases). Per the germline V gene, CDR1 is SGHAT and CDR2 is FQNNGV. Trimming cost V 5 bases and J 4 bases, with 14 bases left between them. The CDR3 extends over 15 amino acids. Here the CDR3 DNA reads TGTGCCAGCAGCAAACTAGGACTGGGCACCGGGGAGCTGTTTTTT. Translating gives CASSKLGLGTGELFF.

This clonotype was detected ten times or more. The chain combines TRBV6-1 with TRBJ2-1; TRBD2 might be the D (6 bases). V lost 2 bases to trimming and J lost 7 bases, with 18 bases between them. The CDR3 is made up of 16 amino acids. Per germline, CDR1 MNHNS and CDR2 SASEGT. The CDR3 spells CASSERRRGNPNEQFF. For the CDR3, the DNA is TGTGCCAGCAGTGAAAGGAGGCGGGGAAACCCGAATGAGCAGTTCTTC.

This clonotype was found a few times. The chain recombines TRBV28 with TRBJ2-3; D is undetermined. Trimming took off 6 bases at V and 2 bases at J, with 12 bases between the two ends. Germline V CDR1 and CDR2: MDHEN, SYDVKM. This CDR3 comprises 14 residues. This CDR3 is CASRRGYSTDTQYF. CDR3 coding DNA: TGTGCCAGCAGGCGAGGCTATTCCACAGATACGCAGTATTTT. Variable domain in full (rest from reference TRBV28 and TRBJ2-3): DVKVTQSSRYLVKRTGEKVFLECVQDMDHENMFWYRQDPGLGLRLIYFSYDVKMKEKGDIPEGYSVSREKKERFSLILESASTNQTSMYLCASRRGYSTDTQYFGPGTRLTVL.

The chain is built from TRBV9 and TRBJ1-1; D may be TRBD1 (5 bases). Germline loops: CDR1 SGDLS, CDR2 YYNGEE. The CDR3 spans 14 residues. Trimming pared 0 bases from V and 3 bases from J, leaving 9 bases between. DNA for the CDR3: TGTGCCAGCAGCGTAGGGGAGGGACACACTGAAGCTTTCTTT. Translated, it gives CASSVGEGHTEAFF.

This clonotype was counted ten times or more. The V call is TRBV29-1, the J call TRBJ1-5; weak D call: TRBD1 (5 bases). Trimming stripped 2 bases from V and 3 bases from J, with 8 bases between. The CDR3 loop spans 13 amino acids. Germline CDR1 and CDR2: SQVTM and ANQGSEA. CDR3 nucleotides: TGCAGCGTTGAATTGGGGGTCAATCAGCCCCAGCATTTT. It specifies CSVELGVNQPQHF.